This T cell receptor (beta chain) was found in a study of blood T cell repertoires in COVID-19. Study background: Both acute and convalescent COVID-19 samples were obtained from the United States, Italy and Spain.

The table came from immunoSEQ multiplex PCR; TCRdb's copy has only in-frame clones and leaves some out. The sample has around 240,000 clones; 65% to 90% are singletons. The V gene's germline CDR1 is LGHDT and CDR2 YNNKEL (reference sequence). There are 17 residues in the CDR3. V lost 3 bases and J lost 0; bases outside the gene matches: 10. The rearrangement links TRBV3-1 (or the pseudogene TRBV3-2) to TRBJ1-1, with TRBD1 matching 7 bases. Sequenced material: peripheral blood. This TCR derives from a woman in her 50s with acute or convalescent COVID-19. The CDR3 loop reads CASSHSTGDPMNTEAFF. CDR3 sequence (DNA): TGTGCCAGCAGCCACTCCACAGGGGACCCAATGAACACTGAAGCTTTCTTT.